One sample yielded the 22 T cell receptor beta chains listed below, sequenced in a study of cytomegalovirus exposure and HLA in healthy donors. It was with 60 Vbeta and 13 Jbeta primers that the PCR ran. Produced via immunoSEQ multiplex PCR; TCRdb's table is partial and in-frame only. The data contain over 150,000 clones, about 63% of them singletons. The source material was PBMCs. The receptors here all came from a woman in her 40s in good health and CMV-seropositive.

The chain carries TRBV9 and TRBJ1-1; possible D gene TRBD1, 5 bases. The germline V and J ends were trimmed by 3 bases and 5 bases, with 20 bases remaining between them. CDR3 length: 16 residues. Germline CDR1 SGDLS, CDR2 YYNGEE. For the CDR3, the DNA is TGTGCCAGCAGCGCTCAGCAGACGGGGGGAGGGACTGAAGCTTTCTTT. Translating it yields CASSAQQTGGGTEAFF.

This rearrangement joins TRBV4-3 to TRBJ1-2; D call uncertain. The CDR3 consists of 16 residues. Germline CDR1 and CDR2: LGHNA and YSLEER. V dropped 1 base and J dropped 5 bases, with 17 bases sitting between them. The chain's CDR3 is CASSQVPGRVLYGYTF. In DNA form, the CDR3 reads TGCGCCAGCAGCCAAGTTCCGGGGAGGGTACTTTATGGCTACACCTTC.

This clone was seen a few times. The chain joins TRBV7-9 to TRBJ1-4; D uncertain. The CDR3 has 15 amino acids. With 2 bases removed from V and 6 bases from J, the gap between germline ends came to 13 bases. Germline CDR1 and CDR2: SEHNR and FQNEAQ (reference sequence). Here the CDR3 DNA reads TGTGCCAGCAGCTTACGGGTCGGCGGCTATGAAAAACTGTTTTTT. Protein sequence: CASSLRVGGYEKLFF.

This rearrangement joins TRBV19 to TRBJ2-2; a possible D gene is TRBD2 (6 bases). Trimming left V 10 bases short and J 4 bases short, with 13 bases between. The germline V gene has CDR1 LNHDA and CDR2 SQIVND (reference sequence). This CDR3 is 13 amino acids long. CDR3 sequence: CATLVGGTGELFF. The CDR3 DNA reads TGTGCCACCCTGGTCGGGGGCACCGGGGAGCTGTTTTTT.

In the case of this clone: An end of the junction differs from the germline gene, which may be a read error. The chain carries TRBV9 and TRBJ1-6, with D hard to call. Germline V lookup: CDR1 SGDLS, CDR2 YYNGEE. The CDR3 has 17 amino acids. CDR3 loop: CASSVASFTELGSPLNF. The CDR3 DNA sequence: TGTGCCAGCAGCGTAGCCAGTTTTACAGAATTGGGTTCACCCCTCAACTTT.

The chain has TRBV9 and TRBJ1-4; D remains ambiguous. V gave up 4 bases and J gave up 8 bases, with 21 bases separating them. This CDR3 region has 16 residues. Germline V gene lookup returns CDR1 SGDLS and CDR2 YYNGEE. The CDR3 region has the DNA TGTGCCAGCAGCCCCCGGGGTAGAAGGGCGGACGAAAAACTGTTTTTT. Its protein product is CASSPRGRRADEKLFF.

The chain employs TRBV27 and TRBJ2-3; the match to TRBD1 covers 8 bases. J gave up 0 bases and V 5 bases, and 4 bases lay outside the gene matches. The CDR3 totals 15 residues. Germline assignment: CDR1 MNHEY and CDR2 SMNVEV (reference sequence). CDR3 DNA sequence: TGTGCCAGCAGTAAATGGGACAGGAGCACAGATACGCAGTATTTT. Translating gives CASSKWDRSTDTQYF.

The chain carries TRBV10-1 and TRBJ1-5; maybe TRBD1 (5 bases). The CDR3 loop spans 14 amino acids. The V and J ends lost 9 bases and 3 bases respectively, with 15 bases between them. Germline V gene data show CDR1 as WNHNN and CDR2 as SYGVQD (reference sequence). CDR3 in DNA: TGCGCCAGTAAGAACCGACAGTCCAATCAGCCCCAGCATTTT. Its translation: CASKNRQSNQPQHF.

The chain has TRBV4-3 and TRBJ1-2; 10 nucleotides line up with TRBD1. The germline gives CDR1 LGHNA, CDR2 YSLEER. The J segment lost 0 bases and the V segment lost 3 bases, leaving 4 bases of the junction unmatched. This CDR3 comprises 16 residues. The CDR3: CASSHMGTGANYGYTF. The CDR3 DNA is TGCGCCAGCAGCCACATGGGGACAGGGGCTAACTATGGCTACACCTTC.

The rearrangement uses TRBV7-3 and TRBJ2-1; D is perhaps TRBD1 (5 bases). This CDR3 has 13 amino acids. Trimming removed 1 base from V and 5 bases from J, with 6 bases in between. In germline, CDR1 is SGHTA, CDR2 FQGTGA. In nucleotides, the CDR3 is TGTGCCAGCAGCTTAATAGGGGACAATGAGCAGTTCTTC. Its protein is CASSLIGDNEQFF. Together with reference TRBV7-3 and TRBJ2-1, the CDR3 gives the full variable domain: GAGVSQTPSNKVTEKGKYVELRCDPISGHTALYWYRQSLGQGPEFLIYFQGTGAADDSGLPNDRFFAVRPEGSVSTLKIQRTERGDSAVYLCASSLIGDNEQFFGPGTRLTVL.

The V call is TRBV7-9, the J call TRBJ2-7; 9 bases line up with TRBD1. The J segment lost 5 bases and the V segment lost 2 bases, leaving 4 bases of the junction unmatched. The CDR3 length is 14 residues. Germline values: CDR1 SEHNR, CDR2 FQNEAQ (reference sequence). The DNA of the CDR3 is TGTGCCAGCAGCTTAAGGGACAGGGTGGACGAGCAGTACTTC. Translated: CASSLRDRVDEQYF.

The chain is built from TRBV5-1 and TRBJ1-2; the D is unclear. V gave up 5 bases and J gave up 3 bases, with 11 bases separating them. This CDR3 is 13 amino acids long. In germline, CDR1 is SGHRS, CDR2 YFSETQ. Here the CDR3 reads CASSIDTHYGYTF. The CDR3 nucleotides are TGCGCCAGCAGTATTGACACGCACTATGGCTACACCTTC.

This clone appeared a few times. The V and J genes are TRBV6-5 and TRBJ2-5, with 8 bases identical to TRBD1. The J call could be wrong; TRBJ2-7 is a better fit for the DNA end. Germline CDR1 reads MNHEY; CDR2 reads SVGAGI. The CDR3 has 14 residues. The CDR3 sequence is CANLRGDRSYEQYF. CDR3 in DNA: TGTGCCAACCTACGCGGGGACAGGTCCTACGAGCAGTACTTC.

The chain is built from TRBV18 and TRBJ1-3; unclear D gene. This CDR3 comprises 15 residues. Germline V CDR1 and CDR2: KGHSH, LQKENI. The V end lost 0 bases, the J end lost 2 bases, and 8 bases lay between the germline ends. The CDR3 bases are TGTGCCAGCTCACCACCGCCCGGGACTGGAAACACCATATATTTT. Translated, it gives CASSPPPGTGNTIYF.

V and J are TRBV6-5 and TRBJ2-1; 10 bases fit TRBD2. The CDR3 covers 15 residues. CDR1 is MNHEY and CDR2 is SVGAGI in the germline V gene. J gave up 1 base and V 8 bases, and 5 bases lay outside the gene matches. The DNA of the CDR3 is TGTGCCAGCGAGGCTAGCGGGGGTTCCTACAATGAGCAGTTCTTC. Its translation: CASEASGGSYNEQFF.

J is TRBJ2-2 and V is TRBV4-3; 10 bases align to TRBD2. The CDR3 has 17 amino acids. Germline V gives CDR1 LGHNA, CDR2 YSLEER. V dropped 1 base and J dropped 3; count of bases not matched to a gene: 5. The CDR3 region is CASSQVLTSGDTGELFF. CDR3 nucleotides: TGCGCCAGCAGCCAAGTCTTAACTAGCGGGGACACCGGGGAGCTGTTTTTT.

V is TRBV7-9 and J is TRBJ2-3; D is unresolved. The CDR3 consists of 12 residues. The V end was cut by 3 bases, the J end by 3 bases, with 4 bases between. Germline CDR1 reads SEHNR; CDR2 reads FQNEAQ (reference sequence). As DNA, the CDR3 is TGTGCCAGCAGCTTTCCGACAGATACGCAGTATTTT. Translating it yields CASSFPTDTQYF.

This chain links TRBV18 with TRBJ1-3; 8 bases match TRBD1. V shed 1 base and J 7 bases; nucleotides not matched to a gene: 3. The germline V gene encodes CDR1 KGHSH and CDR2 LQKENI. The CDR3 loop spans 14 amino acids. Here the CDR3 reads CASSPLDRGNTIYF. The CDR3 DNA reads TGTGCCAGCTCACCACTCGACAGGGGTAACACCATATATTTT.

This rearrangement joins TRBV4-1 to TRBJ2-7; D perhaps matches TRBD1 (6 bases). There are 15 residues in the CDR3. Germline V gene lookup returns CDR1 MGHRA and CDR2 YSYEKL. Trimming shortened V by 3 bases and J by 6 bases, and 18 bases separated the two germline ends. CDR3 nucleotides: TGCGCCAGCAGCCAGACCGAGAGGGGCAGGGGCGAGCAGTACTTC. This sequence encodes CASSQTERGRGEQYF.

The chain combines TRBV6-5 with TRBJ1-5; no reliable D call. The V gene's germline CDR1 is MNHEY and CDR2 SVGAGI. This CDR3 spans 14 amino acids. V gave up 0 bases and J gave up 3 bases, with 6 bases separating them. CDR3 sequence (DNA): TGTGCCAGCAGTTACTCGGGAGTCAATCAGCCCCAGCATTTT. Encoded protein: CASSYSGVNQPQHF.

The table lists this clone with a few counts. The chain joins TRBV28 to TRBJ1-2; TRBD1 matches at 11 bases. Unmatched junction bases numbered 6, after V lost 3 bases and J lost 6 bases. CDR1 MDHEN and CDR2 SYDVKM come from the germline V gene. The CDR3 extends over 15 amino acids. The CDR3 protein is CASSFFRDRGNGYTF. The CDR3 nucleotides read TGTGCCAGCAGTTTCTTCCGGGACAGGGGGAATGGCTACACCTTC.

There are a few counts of this clone. The chain couples TRBV28 to TRBJ2-3; 9 nucleotides align to TRBD1. Germline trimming cut 6 bases from V and 2 bases from J; bases unmatched to any gene: 15. Germline values: CDR1 MDHEN, CDR2 SYDVKM. There are 18 residues in the CDR3. CDR3 sequence: CASSGQGSRTQFTDTQYF. DNA for the CDR3: TGTGCCAGCAGCGGACAGGGGTCCCGCACCCAATTCACAGATACGCAGTATTTT. The full variable domain, with the rest looked up from reference TRBV28 and TRBJ2-3, is DVKVTQSSRYLVKRTGEKVFLECVQDMDHENMFWYRQDPGLGLRLIYFSYDVKMKEKGDIPEGYSVSREKKERFSLILESASTNQTSMYLCASSGQGSRTQFTDTQYFGPGTRLTVL.